Each of the 27 T cell receptor beta chains below was sequenced from the same sample in a study of T cells in Graves' hyperthyroidism and ophthalmopathy. Regions amplified from RNA transcripts were the TCR beta CDR3 regions. With the HTBI primer set, the TCR CDR3 went through a first round of RT-PCR. TCRdb analysed the multiplex PCR reads with MiXCR anew, one entry per CDR3 protein. The sample lists over 300,000 distinct CDR3 sequences, around 14% seen once, with more than 9.5% in the top ten. Sequenced material: blood. The receptors shown here come from a woman aged 55-70 years with Graves' hyperthyroidism.

This clonotype was observed many times. CDR3 nucleotides: TGTGCCAGCAGTCCGAGATGGACAGGGTCCAAAAACATTCAGTACTTC. This gives the protein CASSPRWTGSKNIQYF. This rearrangement joins TRBV28 to TRBJ2-4, with 8 bases lining up with TRBD1. The trim removed 5 bases at V and 2 bases at J, leaving 8 bases unmatched. The CDR3 runs to 16 residues. Germline-derived CDR1 and CDR2 are MDHEN and SYDVKM.

This clonotype was observed a few times. The chain joins TRBV19 to TRBJ1-1; weak D call: TRBD1 (6 bases). The V end lost 5 bases, the J end lost 11 bases, and 15 bases lay between the germline ends. The CDR3 runs 12 residues. CDR1 is LNHDA and CDR2 is SQIVND in the germline V gene (reference sequence). DNA for the CDR3: TGTGCCAGTAGTCTCAGGGGCCAGGGGGCTTTCTTT. Its protein product is CASSLRGQGAFF.

The CDR3 spells CARQIAEGRETQYF. The CDR3 nucleotides read TGTGCCAGACAAATCGCGGAGGGCCGAGAGACCCAGTACTTC. The chain employs TRBV2 and TRBJ2-5, with a tentative D call TRBD2 (6 bases). Germline CDR1 SNHLY, CDR2 FYNNEI. V lost 9 bases, J lost 4 bases, and 18 bases lay in between. The CDR3 sequence is 14 residues long. Together with reference TRBV2 and TRBJ2-5, the CDR3 gives the full variable domain: EPEVTQTPSHQVTQMGQEVILRCVPISNHLYFYWYRQILGQKVEFLVSFYNNEISEKSEIFDDQFSVERPDGSNFTLKIRSTKLEDSAMYFCARQIAEGRETQYFGPGTRLLVL.

This clonotype was recorded many times. The V call is TRBV30, the J call TRBJ1-2, with D perhaps matching TRBD1 (5 bases). V was pared by 7 bases and J by 8 bases, with 11 bases between. Germline CDR1 is GTSNPN and CDR2 is SVGIG (reference sequence). There are 10 residues in the CDR3. This CDR3 reads CASRRGGYTF. The DNA of the CDR3 is TGTGCCTCCAGGCGGGGGGGCTACACCTTC.

On this clonotype: Since a much larger clone is just one base distant, this may be a read error. This sequence joins TRBV29-1 and TRBJ1-1; D ambiguous. The CDR3 sequence is 13 residues long. Germline-derived CDR1 and CDR2 are SQVTM and ANQGSEA. Trimming left V 5 bases short and J 7 bases short, with 17 bases between. The chain's CDR3 is CSVLRELRGEAFF. The CDR3 bases are TGCAGCGTTCTCCGGGAATTACGCGGTGAAGCTTTCTTT.

In this sample, this clonotype is medium-sized. This chain uses TRBV11-2 with TRBJ1-6, with D unclear. Germline loops: CDR1 SGHAT, CDR2 FQNNGV. This CDR3 has 13 amino acids. V was shortened by 0 bases and J by 10 bases, with 7 bases between the two germline ends. As DNA, the CDR3 is TGTGCCAGCAGCTTAGAAGTGTACTCACCCCTCCACTTT. Its protein is CASSLEVYSPLHF.

The rearrangement joins TRBV5-1 to TRBJ1-2, with 7 bases that match TRBD1. CDR1 SGHRS and CDR2 YFSETQ come from the germline V gene. The V segment lost 4 bases and the J segment 4 bases; nucleotides outside the gene matches: 4. This CDR3 comprises 13 residues. The CDR3 sequence is CASSLWTGYGYTF. CDR3 bases: TGCGCCAGCAGCCTATGGACAGGCTATGGCTACACCTTC.

This clonotype has at least ten counts. The rearrangement joins TRBV6-1 to TRBJ1-1, with TRBD1 matching 8 bases. The J segment lost 6 bases and the V segment lost 4 bases, leaving 7 bases of the junction unmatched. The CDR3 is made up of 14 amino acids. The germline V gene has CDR1 MNHNS and CDR2 SASEGT. The DNA of the CDR3 is TGTGCCAGCAGTGCCCCTGGACAGGGTCCTGAAGCTTTCTTT. It translates to CASSAPGQGPEAFF.

This clonotype came up many times. The chain carries TRBV12-5 and TRBJ1-3; unclear D gene. This CDR3 has 15 amino acids. Germline V gives CDR1 LGHNT, CDR2 FRNRAP. V was trimmed by 0 bases and J by 0 bases, leaving 6 bases between them. CDR3 in DNA: TGTGCTAGTGGTTTGGTACAGAGCTCTGGAAACACCATATATTTT. Amino acid sequence: CASGLVQSSGNTIYF.

This clonotype was observed at least ten times. The V call is TRBV20-1, the J call TRBJ1-2; the D gene is possibly TRBD1 (5 bases). Germline-derived CDR1 and CDR2 are DFQATT and SNEGSKA (reference sequence). Trimming removed 3 bases at V and 2 bases at J, with 13 bases between. The CDR3 is made up of 14 amino acids. CDR3 region: CSARGTGRNYGYTF. CDR3 DNA sequence: TGCAGTGCTAGGGGGACCGGGAGAAACTATGGCTACACCTTC.

This clonotype was observed a single time. Being one base from a much bigger clone, this may be a read error. CDR3 DNA: TGCGCCAGCAGCCTATCCGGACAGATCCGGGGTGGCTACACCTTC. Its protein product is CASSLSGQIRGGYTF. The V and J genes are TRBV5-1 and TRBJ1-2, with D possibly matching TRBD1 (6 bases). Trimming stripped 4 bases from V and 7 bases from J, with 20 bases between. Germline V CDR1 and CDR2: SGHRS, YFSETQ. The CDR3 is 15 amino acids. Together with reference TRBV5-1 and TRBJ1-2, the CDR3 gives the full variable domain: KAGVTQTPRYLIKTRGQQVTLSCSPISGHRSVSWYQQTPGQGLQFLFEYFSETQRNKGNFPGRFSGRQFSNSRSEMNVSTLELGDSALYLCASSLSGQIRGGYTFGSGTRLTVV.

Turning to this clonotype: With a much larger clone just one base away, this may be a read error. The chain employs TRBV5-1 and TRBJ2-1, with 11 bases identical to TRBD2. The CDR3 sequence is 15 residues long. The germline gives CDR1 SGHRS, CDR2 YFSETQ. V shed 4 bases, J shed 6 bases, and the junction held 6 bases outside the gene matches. CDR3 in amino acids: CASSLTSGSGNEQFF. Written as DNA, the CDR3 is TGCGCCAGCAGCCTTACTAGCGGGAGTGGCAATGAGCAGTTCTTC.

This clonotype was found many times. This chain links TRBV11-3 with TRBJ2-7; TRBD1 might be the D (5 bases). The CDR3 covers 12 residues. Germline V CDR1 and CDR2: SGHNT, YENEEA. V lost 8 bases, J lost 4 bases, and 12 bases lay in between. The CDR3 protein is CASESQGYEQYF. CDR3 sequence (DNA): TGTGCCAGCGAGAGTCAGGGATACGAGCAGTACTTC.

This clonotype was counted ten times or more. The chain combines TRBV27 with TRBJ2-3; possible D gene TRBD2, 6 bases. Germline CDR1 is MNHEY and CDR2 is SMNVEV (reference sequence). The CDR3 is 15 residues long. The V end lost 6 bases, the J end lost 1 base, and 14 bases lay between the germline ends. This chain's CDR3 is CASRDGSSGTDTQYF. CDR3 sequence (DNA): TGTGCCAGCAGAGACGGGAGTTCTGGCACAGATACGCAGTATTTT.

This clonotype was observed many times. The J gene is TRBJ2-1, the V gene TRBV11-3, with 9 positions matching TRBD1. CDR1 is SGHNT and CDR2 is YENEEA in the germline V gene. V lost 7 bases to trimming and J lost 3 bases; unmatched junction nucleotides: 4. The CDR3 runs 14 residues. For the CDR3, the DNA is TGTGCCAGCATCAAGGACAGGGGCTACAATGAGCAGTTCTTC. Protein: CASIKDRGYNEQFF.

This clonotype was counted many times. This chain joins TRBV6-1 and TRBJ2-1; unclear D gene. Trimming removed 2 bases from V and 0 bases from J, with 11 bases in between. Germline assignment: CDR1 MNHNS and CDR2 SASEGT. The CDR3 has 16 residues. In DNA form, the CDR3 reads TGTGCCAGCAGTGAATTGGGATTTGGCTCCTACAATGAGCAGTTCTTC. This encodes CASSELGFGSYNEQFF.

This clonotype was observed many times. The V and J genes are TRBV11-2 and TRBJ2-3; D possibly corresponds to TRBD2 (7 bases). Trimming took 1 base from V and 0 from J, leaving 11 bases between them. The CDR3 runs 16 residues. Germline-derived CDR1 and CDR2 are SGHAT and FQNNGV. The CDR3 DNA is TGTGCCAGCAGCTTAGGGGGGCGGGGGAGCACAGATACGCAGTATTTT. This gives the protein CASSLGGRGSTDTQYF. Drawing the rest from reference TRBV11-2 and TRBJ2-3, the complete variable domain is EAGVAQSPRYKIIEKRQSVAFWCNPISGHATLYWYQQILGQGPKLLIQFQNNGVVDDSQLPKDRFSAERLKGVDSTLKIQPAKLEDSAVYLCASSLGGRGSTDTQYFGPGTRLTVL.

This clonotype was observed at least ten times. V is TRBV24-1 and J is TRBJ2-5; 7 bases map to TRBD1. Losses at the gene ends were 4 bases for V and 4 bases for J; bases not matched to a gene: 8. In germline, CDR1 is KGHDR, CDR2 SFDVKD. CDR3 size: 15 residues. The CDR3 nucleotides read TGTGCCACCAGTGAACCTGACAGGGTCGGAGAGACCCAGTACTTC. Its protein product is CATSEPDRVGETQYF.

The genes are TRBV29-1 and TRBJ1-4; 10 bases align to TRBD1. Germline assignment: CDR1 SQVTM and CDR2 ANQGSEA. CDR3 length: 12 residues. The junction had 3 bases not matched to a gene; V was cut back by 4 bases and J by 10 bases. Here the CDR3 reads CSVATGGLKLFF. The DNA of the CDR3 is TGCAGCGTTGCGACAGGGGGCTTAAAACTGTTTTTT. The full variable domain, completed using reference TRBV29-1 and TRBJ1-4, is SAVISQKPSRDICQRGTSLTIQCQVDSQVTMMFWYRQQPGQSLTLIATANQGSEATYESGFVIDKFPISRPNLTFSTLTVSNMSPEDSSIYLCSVATGGLKLFFGSGTQLSVL.

Written as DNA, the CDR3 is TGTGCCAGCAGCTTTACGATAGGAGGCTCCTACAATGAGCAGTTCTTC. Encoded protein: CASSFTIGGSYNEQFF. V usage is TRBV11-2 and J usage is TRBJ2-1; possible D gene TRBD2, 5 bases. Trimming took off 3 bases at V and 0 bases at J, with 12 bases between the two ends. The CDR3 covers 16 residues. Germline CDR1 is SGHAT and CDR2 is FQNNGV.

The rearrangement uses TRBV28 and TRBJ2-1; D gene uncertain. V was clipped by 5 bases and J by 2 bases, with 10 bases between them. CDR3 length equals 14 residues. The germline CDR1 and CDR2 sequences are MDHEN and SYDVKM. The CDR3 reads CASSAVVAYNEQFF. CDR3 bases: TGTGCCAGCAGTGCGGTTGTGGCCTACAATGAGCAGTTCTTC.

Many counts were recorded for this clonotype. The chain is built from TRBV9 and TRBJ2-6; D is undetermined. There are 13 residues in the CDR3. Trimming removed 7 bases from V and 2 bases from J, with 7 bases in between. Germline lookup yields CDR1 SGDLS and CDR2 YYNGEE. For the CDR3, the DNA is TGTGCCAGCTTTAGGCCTGGGGCCAACGTCCTGACTTTC. It encodes CASFRPGANVLTF.

This clonotype was found many times. This chain links TRBV7-9 with TRBJ2-5, with 7 bases that match TRBD2. This CDR3 is 17 amino acids long. The J segment lost 2 bases and the V segment lost 5 bases, leaving 14 bases of the junction unmatched. The germline V gene encodes CDR1 SEHNR and CDR2 FQNEAQ (reference sequence). In nucleotides, the CDR3 is TGTGCCAGCAGCCCTTGGACTAGTGGGATTCCTCAAGAGACCCAGTACTTC. Encoded protein: CASSPWTSGIPQETQYF.

The chain is built from TRBV11-3 and TRBJ2-7, with a possible D match to TRBD2 (6 bases). The V and J ends lost 3 bases and 3 bases respectively, with 15 bases between them. CDR3 size: 15 residues. Looked up from germline, CDR1 is SGHNT and CDR2 is YENEEA. CDR3 sequence reads: CASSLIGGAGYEQYF. The CDR3 bases are TGTGCCAGCAGCTTGATTGGAGGGGCAGGCTACGAGCAGTACTTC. The complete variable domain, with remaining parts taken from reference TRBV11-3 and TRBJ2-7, reads EAGVVQSPRYKIIEKKQPVAFWCNPISGHNTLYWYLQNLGQGPELLIRYENEEAVDDSQLPKDRFSAERLKGVDSTLKIQPAELGDSAVYLCASSLIGGAGYEQYFGPGTRLTVT.

This clonotype was observed many times. The chain joins TRBV18 to TRBJ1-5, with a weak D call TRBD1 (5 bases). CDR1 and CDR2 from the germline V gene are KGHSH and LQKENI. The CDR3 extends over 14 amino acids. V was trimmed by 3 bases and J by 7 bases, leaving 13 bases between them. The CDR3 loop reads CASSPARGRQPQHF. In nucleotides, the CDR3 is TGTGCCAGCTCACCTGCGAGGGGAAGGCAGCCCCAGCATTTT.

The chain combines TRBV5-4 with TRBJ2-4; D is possibly TRBD1 (5 bases). Germline CDR1 and CDR2: SGHNT and YYREEE (reference sequence). Trimming pared 0 bases from V and 6 bases from J, leaving 13 bases between. The CDR3 consists of 15 residues. Here the CDR3 reads CASSLGQNLGNIQYF. The CDR3 DNA is TGTGCCAGCAGCTTGGGACAGAACTTAGGAAACATTCAGTACTTC.

This clonotype occurred a few times. This sequence may be a read error, since a much larger clone differs from it by one base. The chain recombines TRBV2 with TRBJ2-7; unclear D gene. Germline assignment: CDR1 SNHLY and CDR2 FYNNEI. The CDR3 is made up of 12 amino acids. V shed 5 bases and J shed 5 bases, with 10 bases lying between them. The CDR3 DNA is TGTGCCAGCAGTAGCTTAGCCCACGAGCAGTACTTC. Residues: CASSSLAHEQYF.